This T cell receptor (beta chain) derives from a study of PD-L1 blockade in urothelial cancer. Study summary: Prior regimens of chemotherapy numbered 0 to 3 per patient.

From germline, CDR1 is SQVTM and CDR2 ANQGSEA. The CDR3 sequence is 16 residues long. Unmatched junction bases numbered 10, after V lost 5 bases and J lost 0 bases. The time point was: pretreatment peripheral blood. Sequenced by immunoSEQ multiplex PCR; TCRdb stores in-frame clones only, minus some. The table has 90,000 or so clones, around 92% seen once. The sequence came from a woman over 75 with urothelial cancer. The sample here was PBMCs, taken around atezolizumab (anti-PD-L1) treatment. The rearrangement links TRBV29-1 to TRBJ2-1, with 7 bases matching TRBD1. The CDR3 sequence: CSVRTTPGGSYNEQFF. The CDR3 nucleotides are TGCAGCGTTCGTACCACCCCAGGGGGCTCCTACAATGAGCAGTTCTTC.